Shown below are 4 T cell receptor beta chains from a single sample sequenced in a study of T cell responses to AZD1222 COVID-19 vaccine. Assay: immunoSEQ multiplex PCR; the TCRdb copy retains only in-frame clones and omits some. The sample yields some 170,000 clones, 85% to 90% seen once. The sample here was peripheral blood, taken 28 days after the second dose of the MenACWY control vaccine. Receptors originate from an adult who received the MenACWY meningococcal vaccine as a control.

The chain combines TRBV11-3 with TRBJ2-3; D unclear. V was cut by 0 bases and J by 3 bases, with 4 bases left in between. CDR1 and CDR2 (germline): SGHNT, YENEEA. The CDR3 totals 13 residues. CDR3 region: CASSLESTDTQYF. CDR3 coding DNA: TGTGCCAGCAGCTTAGAGTCGACAGATACGCAGTATTTT.

The V and J genes are TRBV2 and TRBJ2-5; 11 nucleotides agree with TRBD1. Germline CDR1 and CDR2: SNHLY and FYNNEI. J gave up 4 bases and V 6 bases, and 4 bases lay outside the gene matches. The CDR3 contains 14 residues. CDR3 sequence reads: CASSVGQGAETQYF. CDR3 in DNA: TGTGCCAGCAGCGTCGGACAGGGGGCAGAGACCCAGTACTTC.

V usage is TRBV7-2 and J usage is TRBJ2-5; D remains unclear. Looked up from germline, CDR1 is SGHTA and CDR2 is FQGNSA. Between the trimmed V and J ends, which lost 0 bases and 4 bases, there was a span of 6 bases. CDR3 length: 13 amino acids. This chain's CDR3 is CASSLAPAETQYF. The CDR3 bases are TGTGCCAGCAGCTTAGCGCCGGCAGAGACCCAGTACTTC.

The chain joins TRBV27 to TRBJ2-3; 11 positions agree with TRBD2. The CDR3 totals 16 residues. CDR1 and CDR2 from the germline V gene are MNHEY and SMNVEV (reference sequence). The J segment lost 4 bases and the V segment lost 0 bases, leaving 3 bases of the junction unmatched. The CDR3 is CASSLSSGRAADTQYF. Here the CDR3 DNA reads TGTGCCAGCAGTTTATCTAGCGGGAGGGCGGCAGATACGCAGTATTTT.